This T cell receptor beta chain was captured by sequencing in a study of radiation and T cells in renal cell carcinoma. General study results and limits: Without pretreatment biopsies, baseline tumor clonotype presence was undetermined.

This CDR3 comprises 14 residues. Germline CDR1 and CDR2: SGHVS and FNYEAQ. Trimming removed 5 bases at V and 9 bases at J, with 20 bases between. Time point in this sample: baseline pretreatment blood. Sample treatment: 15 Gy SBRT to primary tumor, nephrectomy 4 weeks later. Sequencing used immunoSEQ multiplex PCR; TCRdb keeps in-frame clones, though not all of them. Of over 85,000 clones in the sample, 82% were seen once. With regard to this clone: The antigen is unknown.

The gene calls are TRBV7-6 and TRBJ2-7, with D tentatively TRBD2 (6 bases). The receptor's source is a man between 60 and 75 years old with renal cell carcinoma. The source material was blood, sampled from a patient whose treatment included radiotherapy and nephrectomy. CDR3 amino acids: CASSPLLTGEAQYF. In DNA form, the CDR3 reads TGTGCCAGCAGCCCCCTTCTGACGGGGGAGGCGCAGTACTTC.